A single T cell receptor beta chain is shown here with its context. Antigen: not known. The data were taken from a study of blood T cells in healthy people across ages. Study-wide points: Older individuals had lower TCR beta diversity per million T cells (the decline was roughly linear). Higher diversity and more naive CD4+ cells were features of long-lived donors, compared to aged donors.

Combining a sample-barcoded 5' primer with a J-beta primer mix, a second PCR ran for 7 to 11 cycles. Researchers report that a template-switch adaptor with 12 random nucleotides tagged each cDNA molecule. TCRdb redid the calling of the 5' RACE reads with MiXCR, one entry per CDR3 protein. The sample has about 1.4 million distinct CDR3 sequences, approximately 59% seen once. Drawing of peripheral blood yielded about 10 milliliters from each donor. The germline V and J ends were trimmed by 1 base and 0 bases, with 13 bases remaining between them. This CDR3 region has 17 residues. CDR1 and CDR2 (germline): SNHLY, FYNNEI.

V is TRBV2 and J is TRBJ1-3; D possibly corresponds to TRBD1 (6 bases). The sequencing sample was made of blood. This clonotype originated in a man aged 18 to 35 in good health. CDR3 DNA sequence: TGTGCCAGCAGTGAAGTTGGGACACCGCTCTCTGGAAACACCATATATTTT. Its protein is CASSEVGTPLSGNTIYF.